The rows below give T cell receptor beta chains drawn from one sample of a study of Ad26.COV2.S vaccination and SARS-CoV-2 variants. The data were produced by immunoSEQ multiplex PCR, yet TCRdb's version contains in-frame clones alone and is incomplete. The data show fewer than 600,000 clones, roughly nine tenths seen once. The starting material was peripheral blood, obtained in a trial of Ad26.COV2.S vaccine versus placebo. These receptors came from a person between 18 and 65 years old who received the Ad26.COV2.S COVID-19 vaccine or a placebo. The CDR3 runs from the conserved cysteine through the conserved F or W.

J: TRBJ1-1; V: TRBV7-2; CDR3: CASSLATGVNTEAFF
J: TRBJ1-6; V: TRBV6-2/TRBV6-3; CDR3: CASSRGQAAVGPLHF
J: TRBJ1-2; V: TRBV24-1; CDR3: CATSDTQGDGYGYTF
J: TRBJ2-6; V: TRBV5-1; CDR3: CASSFSNRQGVSGANVLTF
J: TRBJ1-6; V: TRBV4-2; CDR3: CASSQENSNSPLHF
J: TRBJ2-1; V: TRBV3-1/TRBV3-2; CDR3: CASSLNRGNEQFF
J: TRBJ2-1; V: TRBV7-3; CDR3: CASSPRRGESYNEQFF
J: TRBJ1-6; V: TRBV25-1; CDR3: CASSEYGQGNSPLHF
J: TRBJ1-4; V: TRBV19; CDR3: CASRPGSTRTEKLFF
J: TRBJ1-4; V: TRBV6-5; CDR3: CASSYSKGGEKLFF
J: TRBJ2-3; V: TRBV12-3/TRBV12-4; CDR3: CASSSNRIHTQYF
J: TRBJ1-5; V: TRBV6-1; CDR3: CASSARQDLSNQPQHF
J: TRBJ1-5; V: TRBV19; CDR3: CASSTEGLTNQPQHF
J: TRBJ2-7; V: TRBV5-1; CDR3: CASSLAAVSTGVPYEQYF
J: TRBJ1-4; V: TRBV12-3/TRBV12-4; CDR3: CASSLGTAEKLFF
J: TRBJ1-3; V: TRBV9; CDR3: CASSVGGNTIYF
J: TRBJ2-7; V: TRBV6-5; CDR3: CASSYSGQASYEQYF
J: TRBJ2-7; V: TRBV5-4; CDR3: CASSLGDSGTYEQYF
J: TRBJ2-1; V: TRBV12-5; CDR3: CASGLVPGTYNEQFF
J: TRBJ2-1; V: TRBV11-2; CDR3: CASSLLAGAWREQFF
J: TRBJ2-4; V: TRBV4-2; CDR3: CASAPWTSGRGNIQYF
J: TRBJ2-7; V: TRBV5-1; CDR3: CASSLGAGGLYEQYF
J: TRBJ1-2; V: TRBV5-4; CDR3: CASSLSDQGGYTF